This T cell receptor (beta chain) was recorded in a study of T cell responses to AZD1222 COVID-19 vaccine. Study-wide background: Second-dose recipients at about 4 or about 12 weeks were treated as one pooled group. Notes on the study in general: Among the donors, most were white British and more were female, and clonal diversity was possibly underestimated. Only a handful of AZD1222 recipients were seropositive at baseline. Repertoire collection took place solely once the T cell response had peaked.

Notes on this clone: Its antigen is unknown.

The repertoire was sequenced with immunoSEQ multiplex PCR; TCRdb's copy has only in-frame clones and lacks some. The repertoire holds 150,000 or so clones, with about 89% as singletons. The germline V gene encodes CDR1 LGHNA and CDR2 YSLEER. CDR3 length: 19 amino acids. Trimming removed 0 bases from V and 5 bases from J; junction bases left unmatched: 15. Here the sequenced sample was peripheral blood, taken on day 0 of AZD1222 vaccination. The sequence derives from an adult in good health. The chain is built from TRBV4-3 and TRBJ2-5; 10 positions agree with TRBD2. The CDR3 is CASSQDISGGTRRAETQYF. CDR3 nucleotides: TGCGCCAGCAGCCAAGATATTAGCGGGGGGACGCGGAGGGCCGAGACCCAGTACTTC.